This TCR beta chain originates from a study of blood T cell repertoires in COVID-19. Study as a whole: Sites across the United States, Italy and Spain contributed samples from acute and convalescent COVID-19. T cells, B-cell-depleted T cells, or PBMCs supplied cDNA or gDNA.

Original handling: By means of reference gene primer amplification, nucleated cell counts were estimated. The table came from immunoSEQ multiplex PCR; TCRdb's copy has only in-frame clones and leaves some out. V and J calls and clone size are those listed in that table; D and trimming were worked out from the DNA. The sample carries around 100,000 clones, around four fifths recorded once. This clonotype was sampled from a man in his forties or fifties with active or convalescent COVID-19. Specimen: peripheral blood.

DNA of the CDR3: TGTGCCAGTAGTCCCTCGGGGCTAGCGGGAGGAACTGAGCAGTTCTTC. Translation: CASSPSGLAGGTEQFF. The chain uses TRBV19 and TRBJ2-1, with 11 bases matching TRBD2. Trimming at V came to 5 bases and at J to 9 bases, leaving 12 bases not matched to a gene. Germline V gene data show CDR1 as LNHDA and CDR2 as SQIVND (reference sequence). The CDR3 length is 16 residues. The full variable domain, its missing parts supplied by reference TRBV19 and TRBJ2-1, is DGGITQSPKYLFRKEGQNVTLSCEQNLNHDAMYWYRQDPGQGLRLIYYSQIVNDFQKGDIAEGYSVSREKKESFPLTVTSAQKNPTAFYLCASSPSGLAGGTEQFFGPGTRLTVL.